One and the same sample provided the 15 T cell receptor beta chains below, sequenced in a study of cytomegalovirus exposure and HLA in healthy donors. The PCR had 60 Vbeta and 13 Jbeta primers. TCRdb keeps only in-frame clones here, not all; method: immunoSEQ multiplex PCR. The sample shows approximately 170,000 clones, over 75% of them seen only once. Specimen: PBMCs. These receptors all stem from a man between 50 and 59 years old in good health and CMV-seropositive.

V usage is TRBV28 and J usage is TRBJ2-5, with D possibly being TRBD2 (6 bases). V lost 6 bases, J lost 4 bases, and 12 bases lay in between. Germline V gene data show CDR1 as MDHEN and CDR2 as SYDVKM. This CDR3 has 13 amino acids. Written as DNA, the CDR3 is TGTGCCAGCAGCTCCGTGGGAGGAGAGACCCAGTACTTC. It yields the protein CASSSVGGETQYF.

The genes are TRBV6-5 and TRBJ2-7; 12 nucleotides agree with TRBD2. The CDR3 has 12 residues. The V and J ends lost 9 bases and 8 bases, in that order; junction bases with no gene match: 5. Germline V gene sequence: CDR1 MNHEY, CDR2 SVGAGI. The CDR3 region has the DNA TGTGCCAGTCGGACTAGCGGGAACAAGCAGTACTTC. It translates to CASRTSGNKQYF.

This sequence joins TRBV6-6 and TRBJ2-1, with TRBD2 identical over 13 bases. CDR1 MNHNY and CDR2 SVGAGI come from the germline V gene (reference sequence). This CDR3 has 15 amino acids. The V gene end was trimmed by 2 bases and the J gene end by 10 bases; junction bases not matched to a gene: 5. The CDR3 coding sequence is TGTGCCAGCAGTTACACTAGCGGGGGGGCAAAGGAGCAGTTCTTC. Protein: CASSYTSGGAKEQFF.

The V and J genes are TRBV28 and TRBJ2-5, with 11 nucleotides matching TRBD2. The CDR3 sequence is 15 residues long. Germline V lookup: CDR1 MDHEN, CDR2 SYDVKM. Germline trimming cut 8 bases from V and 3 bases from J; bases unmatched to any gene: 8. The CDR3: CASHTSGGLKETQYF. The CDR3 nucleotides are TGTGCCAGCCATACTAGCGGGGGCCTGAAAGAGACCCAGTACTTC.

The chain links TRBV6-1 to TRBJ2-1; the D gene is possibly TRBD1 (6 bases). CDR1 and CDR2 from the germline V gene are MNHNS and SASEGT. The CDR3 is 14 amino acids. V was shortened by 8 bases and J by 10 bases, with 21 bases between the two germline ends. The CDR3 nucleotides are TGTGCCAGCTTAGTGGTCAGGGGAGCGGCCGAGCAGTTCTTC. Translating gives CASLVVRGAAEQFF.

The chain uses TRBV2 and TRBJ1-2, with 9 nucleotides matching TRBD1. J was trimmed by 5 bases and V by 7 bases; bases with no gene match: 11. Germline CDR1 reads SNHLY; CDR2 reads FYNNEI. The CDR3 spans 15 residues. CDR3 loop: CASMTDRGVGYGYTF. CDR3 bases: TGTGCCAGCATGACGGACAGGGGCGTTGGGTATGGCTACACCTTC. Full variable domain (rest looked up from reference TRBV2 and TRBJ1-2): EPEVTQTPSHQVTQMGQEVILRCVPISNHLYFYWYRQILGQKVEFLVSFYNNEISEKSEIFDDQFSVERPDGSNFTLKIRSTKLEDSAMYFCASMTDRGVGYGYTFGSGTRLTVV.

This clone appeared a single time. The V call is TRBV5-6, the J call TRBJ2-1, with a weak D call TRBD1 (6 bases). V was pared by 2 bases and J by 0 bases, with 12 bases between. The V gene's germline CDR1 is SGHDT and CDR2 YYEEEE. This CDR3 comprises 16 residues. The CDR3 loop is CASSLGEDSSYNEQFF. In nucleotides, the CDR3 is TGTGCCAGCAGCTTAGGAGAGGACAGCTCCTACAATGAGCAGTTCTTC.

This chain links TRBV30 with TRBJ2-1; the match to TRBD1 covers 8 bases. The CDR3 consists of 14 residues. Per germline, CDR1 GTSNPN and CDR2 SVGIG (reference sequence). J was trimmed by 3 bases and V by 5 bases; bases with no gene match: 6. The CDR3 DNA reads as TGTGCCTGGGGACAGGGACCAAGCTACAATGAGCAGTTCTTC. This encodes CAWGQGPSYNEQFF.

The chain uses TRBV9 and TRBJ2-3; 14 bases are a match to TRBD2. This CDR3 region has 16 residues. Trimming took 0 bases from V and 5 from J; bases not matched to a gene: 2. Germline CDR1 SGDLS, CDR2 YYNGEE. The CDR3 nucleotides read TGTGCCAGCAGCGTAGGACTAGCGGGGGGGCAAGATACGCAGTATTTT. It yields the protein CASSVGLAGGQDTQYF.

Details on this clone: A junction boundary mismatches the germline segment, possibly from a read error. This chain links TRBV18 with TRBJ1-1, with unresolved D. The length of the CDR3 is 12 residues. Germline V gives CDR1 KGHSH, CDR2 LQKENI. The DNA for the CDR3 is TGTGCCAGCCGACTGCAGAACGCTGAAGCTTTCTTT. Protein: CASRLQNAEAFF.

This clone has a handful of counts. V gene TRBV28 combines with J gene TRBJ2-7; TRBD2 aligns across 8 bases. The germline CDR1 and CDR2 sequences are MDHEN and SYDVKM. The CDR3 covers 16 residues. Trimming took 4 bases from V and 3 from J; bases not matched to a gene: 11. The CDR3 loop reads CASSSSKAGENYEQYF. CDR3 DNA: TGTGCCAGCAGTTCCTCCAAAGCGGGAGAGAACTACGAGCAGTACTTC. Based on the CDR3 plus reference TRBV28 and TRBJ2-7, the full variable domain is DVKVTQSSRYLVKRTGEKVFLECVQDMDHENMFWYRQDPGLGLRLIYFSYDVKMKEKGDIPEGYSVSREKKERFSLILESASTNQTSMYLCASSSSKAGENYEQYFGPGTRLTVT.

In this sample, this clone turned up many times. The chain couples TRBV4-1 to TRBJ2-5, with TRBD2 identical over 7 bases. Germline CDR1 and CDR2: MGHRA and YSYEKL. This CDR3 is 16 amino acids long. With 1 base clipped from V and 2 bases from J, the junction kept 7 bases outside the gene matches. CDR3 coding DNA: TGCGCCAGCAGCCAAGGTCGGCGGGAGAGACAAGAGACCCAGTACTTC. Translation: CASSQGRRERQETQYF.

The rearrangement links TRBV5-1 to TRBJ2-1, with TRBD1 as a possible D gene (6 bases). The CDR3 is 15 amino acids. Trimming took 4 bases from V and 7 from J, leaving 18 bases between them. Germline V CDR1 and CDR2: SGHRS, YFSETQ. The CDR3: CASSLRGRSSNEQFF. The CDR3 DNA follows: TGCGCCAGCAGCCTGAGGGGGAGAAGTTCTAATGAGCAGTTCTTC.

The CDR3 reads CASSTRPGNLGWTEAFF. CDR3 nucleotide sequence: TGTGCCAGTAGTACCAGGCCCGGAAACCTCGGATGGACTGAAGCTTTCTTT. The chain joins TRBV19 to TRBJ1-1; no clear D gene. CDR3 length equals 17 residues. Trimming pared 4 bases from V and 5 bases from J, leaving 23 bases between. Germline V gene lookup returns CDR1 LNHDA and CDR2 SQIVND (reference sequence). The whole variable domain, remainder taken from reference TRBV19 and TRBJ1-1, is DGGITQSPKYLFRKEGQNVTLSCEQNLNHDAMYWYRQDPGQGLRLIYYSQIVNDFQKGDIAEGYSVSREKKESFPLTVTSAQKNPTAFYLCASSTRPGNLGWTEAFFGQGTRLTVV.

CDR3 nucleotides: TGTGCCAGCAGCTTCGGGGGGATACTTTACGAGCAGTACTTC. It is translated as CASSFGGILYEQYF. The J gene is TRBJ2-7, the V gene TRBV13; 7 bases match TRBD2. Germline V gene lookup returns CDR1 PRHDT and CDR2 FYEKMQ (reference sequence). Trimming took 3 bases from V and 4 from J; bases not matched to a gene: 6. The CDR3 spans 14 residues.